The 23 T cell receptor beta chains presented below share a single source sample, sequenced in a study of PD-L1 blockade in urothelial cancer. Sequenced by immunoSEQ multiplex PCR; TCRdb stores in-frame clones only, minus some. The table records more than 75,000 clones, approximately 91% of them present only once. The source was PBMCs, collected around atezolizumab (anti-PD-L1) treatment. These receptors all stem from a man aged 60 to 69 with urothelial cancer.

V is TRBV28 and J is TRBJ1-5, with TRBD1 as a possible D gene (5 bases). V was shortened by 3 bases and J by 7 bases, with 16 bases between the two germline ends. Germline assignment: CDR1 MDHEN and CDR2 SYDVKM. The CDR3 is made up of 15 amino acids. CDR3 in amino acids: CASSLIGGGVQPQHF. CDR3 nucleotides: TGTGCCAGCAGTTTGATCGGCGGGGGTGTACAGCCCCAGCATTTT.

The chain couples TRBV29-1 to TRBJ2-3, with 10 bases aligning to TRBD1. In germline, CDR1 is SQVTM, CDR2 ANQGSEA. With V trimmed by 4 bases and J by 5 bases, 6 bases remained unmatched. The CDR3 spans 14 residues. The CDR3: CSVAGTGVGDTQYF. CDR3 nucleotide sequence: TGCAGCGTTGCCGGGACAGGGGTAGGAGATACGCAGTATTTT.

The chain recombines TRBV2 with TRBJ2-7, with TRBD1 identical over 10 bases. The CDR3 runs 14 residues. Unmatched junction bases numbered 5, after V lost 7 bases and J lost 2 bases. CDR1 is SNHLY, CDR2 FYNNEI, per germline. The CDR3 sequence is CASTAGTGAYEQYF. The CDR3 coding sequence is TGTGCCAGCACCGCGGGGACAGGGGCCTACGAGCAGTACTTC.

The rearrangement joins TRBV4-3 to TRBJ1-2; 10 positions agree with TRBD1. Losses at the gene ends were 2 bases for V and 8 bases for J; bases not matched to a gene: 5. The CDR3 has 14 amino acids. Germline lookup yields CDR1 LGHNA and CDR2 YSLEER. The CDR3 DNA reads TGCGCCAGCAGCCAACAGGACAGGGGGGACGGCTACACCTTC. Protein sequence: CASSQQDRGDGYTF.

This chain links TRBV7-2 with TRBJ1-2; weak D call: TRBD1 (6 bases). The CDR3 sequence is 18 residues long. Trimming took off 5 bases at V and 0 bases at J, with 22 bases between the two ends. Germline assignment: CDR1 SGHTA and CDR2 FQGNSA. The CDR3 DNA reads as TGTGCCAGCAGCCCAACCTGGACAGAGGGCCCGGCTAACTATGGCTACACCTTC. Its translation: CASSPTWTEGPANYGYTF.

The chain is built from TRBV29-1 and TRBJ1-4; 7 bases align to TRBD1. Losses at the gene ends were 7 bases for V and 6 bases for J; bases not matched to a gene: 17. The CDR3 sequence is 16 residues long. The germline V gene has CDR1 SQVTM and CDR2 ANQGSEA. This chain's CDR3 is CSAKHGRAGGDEKLFF. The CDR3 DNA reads TGCAGCGCTAAACACGGACGGGCAGGGGGAGATGAAAAACTGTTTTTT.

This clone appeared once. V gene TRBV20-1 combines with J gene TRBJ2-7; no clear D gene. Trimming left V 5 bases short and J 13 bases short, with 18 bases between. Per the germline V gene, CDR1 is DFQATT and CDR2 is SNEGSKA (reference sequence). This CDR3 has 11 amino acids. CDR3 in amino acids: CSAAPPGGVYF. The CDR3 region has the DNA TGCAGTGCTGCCCCCCCTGGCGGCGTATACTTC.

The CDR3 reads CAWSVGGIGETQYF. DNA for the CDR3: TGTGCCTGGAGTGTGGGAGGGATTGGTGAGACCCAGTACTTC. J is TRBJ2-5 and V is TRBV30, with 7 bases identical to TRBD2. Trimming took 0 bases from V and 5 from J; bases not matched to a gene: 6. CDR3 length: 14 amino acids. Germline CDR1 and CDR2: GTSNPN and SVGIG (reference sequence).

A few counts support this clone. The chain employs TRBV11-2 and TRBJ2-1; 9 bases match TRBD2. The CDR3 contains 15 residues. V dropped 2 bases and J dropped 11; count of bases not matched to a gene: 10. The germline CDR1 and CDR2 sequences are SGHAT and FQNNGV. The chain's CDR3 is CASSLKLAGIEQQFF. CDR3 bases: TGTGCCAGCAGCTTAAAACTAGCGGGTATCGAACAGCAGTTCTTC.

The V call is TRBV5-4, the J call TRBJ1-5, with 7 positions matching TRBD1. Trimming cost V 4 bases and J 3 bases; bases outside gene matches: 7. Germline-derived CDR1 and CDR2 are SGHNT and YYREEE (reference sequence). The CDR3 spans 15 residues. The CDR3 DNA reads TGTGCCAGCAGCGTCGGGACAGCGGCCAATCAGCCCCAGCATTTT. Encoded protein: CASSVGTAANQPQHF.

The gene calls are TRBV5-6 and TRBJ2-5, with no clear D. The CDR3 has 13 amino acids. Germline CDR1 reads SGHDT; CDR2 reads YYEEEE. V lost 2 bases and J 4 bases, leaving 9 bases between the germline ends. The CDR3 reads CASSLPVGETQYF. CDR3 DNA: TGTGCCAGCAGCTTACCAGTTGGAGAGACCCAGTACTTC. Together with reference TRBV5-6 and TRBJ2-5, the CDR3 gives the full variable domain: DAGVTQSPTHLIKTRGQQVTLRCSPKSGHDTVSWYQQALGQGPQFIFQYYEEEERQRGNFPDRFSGHQFPNYSSELNVNALLLGDSALYLCASSLPVGETQYFGPGTRLLVL.

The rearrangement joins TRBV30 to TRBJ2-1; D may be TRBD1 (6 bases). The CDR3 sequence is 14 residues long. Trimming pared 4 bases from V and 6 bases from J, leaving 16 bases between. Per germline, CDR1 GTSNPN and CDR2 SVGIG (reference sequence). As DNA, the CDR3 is TGTGCCTGGAAACAGGACAGACGTACCAATGAGCAGTTCTTC. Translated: CAWKQDRRTNEQFF.

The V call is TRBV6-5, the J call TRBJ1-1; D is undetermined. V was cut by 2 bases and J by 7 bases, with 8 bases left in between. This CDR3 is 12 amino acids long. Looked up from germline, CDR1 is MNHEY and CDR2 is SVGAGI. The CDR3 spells CASSYRGREAFF. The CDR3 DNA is TGTGCCAGCAGTTACCGAGGGCGTGAAGCTTTCTTT.

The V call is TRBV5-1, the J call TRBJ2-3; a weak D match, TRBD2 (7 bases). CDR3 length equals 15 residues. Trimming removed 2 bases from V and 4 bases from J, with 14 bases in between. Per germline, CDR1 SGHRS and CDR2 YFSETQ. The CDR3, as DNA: TGCGCCAGCAGCTTCCGAGGGAGGGGGGCAGATACGCAGTATTTT. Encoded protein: CASSFRGRGADTQYF.

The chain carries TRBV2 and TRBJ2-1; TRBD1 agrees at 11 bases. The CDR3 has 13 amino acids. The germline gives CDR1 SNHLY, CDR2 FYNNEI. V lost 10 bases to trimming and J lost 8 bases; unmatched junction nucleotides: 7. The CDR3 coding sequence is TGTGCCACGGACAGGGGGCCAGGGTATGAGCAGTTCTTC. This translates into CATDRGPGYEQFF.

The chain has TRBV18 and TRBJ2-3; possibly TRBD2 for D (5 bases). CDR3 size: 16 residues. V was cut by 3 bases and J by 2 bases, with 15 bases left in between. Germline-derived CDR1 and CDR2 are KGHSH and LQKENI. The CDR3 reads CASSPSEVSPTDTQYF. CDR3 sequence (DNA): TGTGCCAGCTCACCCTCGGAGGTCTCGCCCACAGATACGCAGTATTTT.

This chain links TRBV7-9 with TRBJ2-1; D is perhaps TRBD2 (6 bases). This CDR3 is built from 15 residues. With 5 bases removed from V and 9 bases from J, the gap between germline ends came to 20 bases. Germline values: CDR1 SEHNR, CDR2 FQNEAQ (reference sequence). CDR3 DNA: TGTGCCAGCAGCCAATCGGGACTCAACGCCGGTGAGCAGTTCTTC. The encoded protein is CASSQSGLNAGEQFF.

The CDR3 loop reads CASGRSGLSTDTQYF. In DNA, the CDR3 is TGTGCCAGCGGTAGGTCTGGACTCAGCACAGATACGCAGTATTTT. The genes are TRBV7-2 and TRBJ2-3; weak D call: TRBD2 (5 bases). Germline-derived CDR1 and CDR2 are SGHTA and FQGNSA. CDR3 length: 15 residues. The V gene lost 8 bases and the J gene lost 0 bases, with 15 bases spanning the gap.

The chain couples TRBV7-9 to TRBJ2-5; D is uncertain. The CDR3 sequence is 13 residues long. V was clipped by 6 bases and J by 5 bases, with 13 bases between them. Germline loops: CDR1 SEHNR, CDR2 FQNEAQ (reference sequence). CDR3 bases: TGTGCCAGCAGGCCTGAAGCCAATGAGACCCAGTACTTC. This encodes CASRPEANETQYF.

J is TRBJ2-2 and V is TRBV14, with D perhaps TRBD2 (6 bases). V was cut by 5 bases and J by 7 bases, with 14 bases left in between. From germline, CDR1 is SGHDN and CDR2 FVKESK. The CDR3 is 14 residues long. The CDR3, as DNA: TGTGCCAGCAGCGCCCAGACTAGGCTCGGGGAGCTGTTTTTT. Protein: CASSAQTRLGELFF. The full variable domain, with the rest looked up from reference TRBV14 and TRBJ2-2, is EAGVTQFPSHSVIEKGQTVTLRCDPISGHDNLYWYRRVMGKEIKFLLHFVKESKQDESGMPNNRFLAERTGGTYSTLKVQPAELEDSGVYFCASSAQTRLGELFFGEGSRLTVL.

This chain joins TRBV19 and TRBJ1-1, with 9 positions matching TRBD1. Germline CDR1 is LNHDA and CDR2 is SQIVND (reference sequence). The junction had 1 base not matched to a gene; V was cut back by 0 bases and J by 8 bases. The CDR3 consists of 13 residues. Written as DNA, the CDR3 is TGTGCCAGTAGTATAGATGGGACAGGGGAAGCTTTCTTT. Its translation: CASSIDGTGEAFF.

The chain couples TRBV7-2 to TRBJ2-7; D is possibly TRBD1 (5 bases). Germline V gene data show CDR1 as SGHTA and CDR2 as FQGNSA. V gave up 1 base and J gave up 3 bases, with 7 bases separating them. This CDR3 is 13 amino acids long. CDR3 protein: CASSLGQLYEQYF. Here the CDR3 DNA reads TGTGCCAGCAGCTTAGGACAGCTCTACGAGCAGTACTTC.

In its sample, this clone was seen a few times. The CDR3 here is CATSRGGRDTEAFF. In nucleotides, the CDR3 is TGTGCCACCAGCAGAGGGGGCCGGGACACTGAAGCTTTCTTT. V usage is TRBV15 and J usage is TRBJ1-1, with a tentative D call TRBD1 (5 bases). The CDR3 is 14 residues long. Trimming pared 1 base from V and 3 bases from J, leaving 9 bases between. The V gene's germline CDR1 is LNHNV and CDR2 YYDKDF (reference sequence).